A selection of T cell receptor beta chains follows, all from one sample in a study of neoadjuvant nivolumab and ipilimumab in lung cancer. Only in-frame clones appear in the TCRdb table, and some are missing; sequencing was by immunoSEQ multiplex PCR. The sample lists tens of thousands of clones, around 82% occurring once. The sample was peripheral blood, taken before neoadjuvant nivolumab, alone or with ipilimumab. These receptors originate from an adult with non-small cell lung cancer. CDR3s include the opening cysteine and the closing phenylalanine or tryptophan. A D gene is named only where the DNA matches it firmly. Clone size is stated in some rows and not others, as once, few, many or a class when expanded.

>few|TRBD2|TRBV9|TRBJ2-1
CASSASGLAGDSDEQFF
TGTGCCAGCAGCGCCTCCGGACTAGCGGGAGATAGCGATGAGCAGTTCTTC
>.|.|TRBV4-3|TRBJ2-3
CASSHDRDYNTQYF
TGCGCCAGCAGCCACGACAGGGACTACAATACGCAGTATTTT
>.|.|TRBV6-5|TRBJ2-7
CASSPSGLNSYEQYF
TGTGCCAGCAGTCCGTCGGGACTGAATTCCTACGAGCAGTACTTC
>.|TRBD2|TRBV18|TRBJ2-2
CASSPGLAGANTGELFF
TGTGCCAGCTCACCTGGACTAGCGGGAGCGAACACCGGGGAGCTGTTTTTT
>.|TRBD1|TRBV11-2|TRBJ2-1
CASSLDQGAYNEQFF
TGTGCCAGCAGCTTAGATCAGGGGGCCTACAATGAGCAGTTCTTC
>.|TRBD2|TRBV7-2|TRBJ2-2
CASSRLAATGELFF
TGTGCCAGCAGTAGACTAGCGGCGACCGGGGAGCTGTTTTTT
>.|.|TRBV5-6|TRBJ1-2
CASSRGAGPNTF
TGTGCCAGCAGCAGGGGTGCAGGGCCTAACACCTTC
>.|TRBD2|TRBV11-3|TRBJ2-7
CASSSDSGSIFYEQYF
TGTGCCAGCAGCTCAGATAGCGGGAGTATCTTCTACGAGCAGTACTTC
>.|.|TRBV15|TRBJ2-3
CATSRFQGIVTDTQYF
TGTGCCACCAGCAGATTTCAGGGAATAGTGACAGATACGCAGTATTTT
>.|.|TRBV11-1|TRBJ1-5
CASSLAGDQPQHF
TGTGCCAGCAGCTTAGCAGGGGACCAGCCCCAGCATTTT
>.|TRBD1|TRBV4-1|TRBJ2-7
CASSLITGTGSLEQYF
TGCGCCAGCAGCCTTATAACCGGGACAGGGTCCTTGGAGCAGTACTTC
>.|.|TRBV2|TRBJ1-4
CATEDPTNEKLFF
TGTGCCACAGAAGATCCAACTAATGAAAAACTGTTTTTT
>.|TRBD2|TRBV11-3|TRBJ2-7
CASSPGTSEQYF
TGTGCCAGCAGCCCGGGGACTAGCGAGCAGTACTTC
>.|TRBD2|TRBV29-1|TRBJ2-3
CSVEGRGGTDTQYF
TGCAGCGTTGAGGGGCGGGGGGGCACAGATACGCAGTATTTT
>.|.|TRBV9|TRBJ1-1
CASSVGLATEAFF
TGTGCCAGCAGCGTAGGCTTGGCCACTGAAGCTTTCTTT
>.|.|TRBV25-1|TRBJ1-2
CASSETTYGYTF
TGTGCCAGCAGTGAGACAACCTATGGCTACACCTTC
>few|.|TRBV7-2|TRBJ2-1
CASSLAGGVLRNEQFF
TGTGCCAGCAGCTTAGCTGGGGGAGTACTACGGAATGAGCAGTTCTTC
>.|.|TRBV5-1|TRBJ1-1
CASSLTGGSTEAFF
TGCGCCAGCAGCCTGACGGGGGGGAGCACTGAAGCTTTCTTT
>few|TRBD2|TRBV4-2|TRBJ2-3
CASSQGVLAGGTDTQYF
TGTGCCAGCAGCCAAGGCGTACTAGCGGGAGGAACAGATACGCAGTATTTT
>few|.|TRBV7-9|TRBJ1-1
CASSWRGYTEAFF
TGTGCCAGCAGCTGGCGGGGCTACACTGAAGCTTTCTTT
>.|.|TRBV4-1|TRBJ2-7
CASSQAWSGTYEQYF
TGCGCCAGCAGCCAAGCCTGGAGCGGAACCTACGAGCAGTACTTC
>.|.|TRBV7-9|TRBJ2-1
CASSPPGSKTYNEQFF
TGTGCCAGCAGCCCTCCCGGGAGTAAGACCTACAATGAGCAGTTCTTC